The 6 T cell receptor beta chains presented below share a single source sample, sequenced in a study of OX40 agonist ivuxolimab in advanced cancers. TCRdb's copy holds only in-frame clones and misses some; the assay was immunoSEQ multiplex PCR. The table lists around 75,000 clones, around 92% of them singletons. Sequenced material: CD4+ or CD8+ T cells sorted from blood, taken in a trial of the OX40 agonist ivuxolimab. The receptors originated from an adult with an advanced solid tumor such as melanoma, head and neck, liver or kidney cancer.

The rearrangement links TRBV18 to TRBJ1-1; D remains ambiguous. Germline V gene data show CDR1 as KGHSH and CDR2 as LQKENI. Trimming pared 5 bases from V and 5 bases from J, leaving 12 bases between. The CDR3 runs to 13 residues. CDR3 DNA sequence: TGTGCCAGCTCAGCTTCAGAGAGGACTGAAGCTTTCTTT. Its translation: CASSASERTEAFF.

With respect to this clone: Other DNA sequences in the same sample also yield this CDR3. V is TRBV27 and J is TRBJ2-5; TRBD2 might be the D (6 bases). CDR3 size: 12 residues. Germline CDR1 MNHEY, CDR2 SMNVEV (reference sequence). Trimming took off 8 bases at V and 4 bases at J, with 11 bases between the two ends. CDR3 DNA sequence: TGTGCCAGCTCCCCCGGGGGAGAGACCCAGTACTTC. Protein sequence: CASSPGGETQYF.

The rearrangement uses TRBV5-1 and TRBJ1-4, with 8 nucleotides matching TRBD1. CDR3 length: 15 amino acids. V lost 3 bases and J lost 0; bases outside the gene matches: 1. CDR1 SGHRS and CDR2 YFSETQ come from the germline V gene. This chain's CDR3 is CASSWTGTTNEKLFF. The CDR3 DNA reads TGCGCCAGCAGCTGGACAGGGACAACTAATGAAAAACTGTTTTTT.

This chain's CDR3 is CASSQDGHGSSEKLFF. CDR3 nucleotides: TGCGCCAGCAGCCAAGATGGGCACGGGTCGAGTGAAAAACTGTTTTTT. V and J are TRBV4-1 and TRBJ1-4; D is ambiguous. This CDR3 spans 16 amino acids. V lost 0 bases and J lost 7, with 15 bases in between. The germline CDR1 and CDR2 sequences are MGHRA and YSYEKL.

The V gene is TRBV29-1, the J gene TRBJ2-1, with 8 bases aligning to TRBD2. With 0 bases clipped from V and 1 base from J, the junction kept 5 bases outside the gene matches. The length of the CDR3 is 16 residues. The germline V gene encodes CDR1 SQVTM and CDR2 ANQGSEA. The CDR3, as DNA: TGCAGCGTTGAAGATCGGGGCGGGGGGTCCTACAATGAGCAGTTCTTC. It specifies CSVEDRGGGSYNEQFF.

The rearrangement links TRBV5-4 to TRBJ2-7; D gene uncertain. Germline lookup yields CDR1 SGHNT and CDR2 YYREEE (reference sequence). The ends were cut back, 4 bases at V and 4 bases at J, with 12 bases in the middle. The CDR3 extends over 13 amino acids. CDR3 sequence: CASSRPGPYEQYF. The CDR3 DNA reads as TGTGCCAGCAGCCGACCTGGGCCTTACGAGCAGTACTTC.